This TCR beta chain is from a study of blood T cell repertoires in COVID-19 (dated by TCRdb to 2020 to 2021). Background for the entire study: Samples covering the acute and convalescent phases of COVID-19 were provided by collaborators in the United States, Italy and Spain. The material from the prospective study consisted of cDNA or gDNA derived from T cells, B-cell-depleted T cells, or PBMCs. Deeply sampled blood TCRbeta repertoires from subjects exposed to, actively infected with, or recovered from COVID-19 were included in the dataset. The repertoires were released in a freely available public database intended as a resource for research on the immune response to SARS-CoV-2. Samples came from the ongoing ImmuneRACE study (first 160 participants) plus 1,254 subjects from 6 global collaborators. Sample metadata almost always included a de-identified subject ID, COVID-19 status, age in years and sex. Where available, HLA class I and class II types were obtained from metadata supplied by the sample provider rather than from assay-based typing.

The V end loses 8 bases and the J end loses 6 bases, and a stretch of 11 bases separates them. Reading the germline V gene gives CDR1 MNHNS and CDR2 SASEGT. The CDR3 measures 12 amino acids from cysteine to phenylalanine. The only DNA kept is the CDR3, 36 bases in frame from the first base. Overall results and qualifications from the work: The quantity of clinical and demographic metadata differed by source and by participant and was supplied without curation.

TCRbeta CDR3 regions were amplified from genomic DNA using the immunoSEQ Assay, a bias-controlled multiplex PCR. The paper's data handling went like this. Within the assay, amplification of reference gene primers was used to estimate how many nucleated cells each sample contained. Sequence reads were collapsed and filtered to measure the absolute abundance of every unique TCRbeta CDR3 rearrangement. For each sample, productive Simpson clonality was calculated as the square root of Simpson's diversity index across productive rearrangements. As stored in TCRdb, this immuneACCESS dataset retains in-frame rearrangements with V and J assigned. A fraction of the clones does not appear; measured against another copy, unresolved V genes explain less than half of the discrepancy, and the remainder lacks a known reason. That table is the source of V, J and clone size, and D and trimming were worked out from the DNA. The sample includes more than 85,000 clones, with around 90% observed a single time. Roughly 2% of the sample goes to the ten largest clones.

Regarding this clone: Its antigen target is currently unknown. The input lacks base qualities; no much larger clone sits a single base away.

At one collaborating source in Seattle, patients were enrolled during active infection and were followed longitudinally through the course of disease. Whole blood was collected in K2EDTA tubes by collaborating institutions according to the institutions' own protocols. For TCRbeta analysis, collaborator samples were shipped as frozen whole blood, as isolated PBMCs, or as DNA extracted from either sample type. The origin of this receptor is a man aged 45-65 years with COVID-19, enrolled during active disease. This chain joins TRBV6-1 to TRBJ1-5; the D segment cannot be called with confidence. Input material: peripheral blood. The nucleotides read TGTGCCAGCCAAGAAGGAGGTCAGCCCCAGCATTTT. Translated, this is CASQEGGQPQHF.